A single count supports the clone carrying this T cell receptor beta chain. What it binds is unknown. Germline assignment: CDR1 SNHLY and CDR2 FYNNEI. The CDR3 loop spans 15 amino acids. V shed 6 bases and J 2 bases; nucleotides not matched to a gene: 7. TCRdb keeps only in-frame clones here, not all; method: immunoSEQ multiplex PCR. The table records around 60,000 clones, 60% to 80% of them present only once. The data stem from a study of T cell clones after liver transplantation. About the study: TCRbeta sequencing after a pre-transplant mixed lymphocyte reaction identified graft-donor-reactive clones, later tracked in post-transplant blood. Study outcomes and limitations: Post-transplant, graft-donor-reactive CD4 TCRbeta sequences in blood dropped significantly in most of the 8 subjects.

V gene TRBV2 combines with J gene TRBJ2-7; 10 bases map to TRBD2. Sequencing was performed on CD4+ T cells from blood, taken before liver transplant. The receptor comes from a human donor who received a liver transplant. DNA of the CDR3: TGTGCCAGCAGGAGGGGGACTAGCGTGGCCTACGAGCAGTACTTC. As protein: CASRRGTSVAYEQYF.